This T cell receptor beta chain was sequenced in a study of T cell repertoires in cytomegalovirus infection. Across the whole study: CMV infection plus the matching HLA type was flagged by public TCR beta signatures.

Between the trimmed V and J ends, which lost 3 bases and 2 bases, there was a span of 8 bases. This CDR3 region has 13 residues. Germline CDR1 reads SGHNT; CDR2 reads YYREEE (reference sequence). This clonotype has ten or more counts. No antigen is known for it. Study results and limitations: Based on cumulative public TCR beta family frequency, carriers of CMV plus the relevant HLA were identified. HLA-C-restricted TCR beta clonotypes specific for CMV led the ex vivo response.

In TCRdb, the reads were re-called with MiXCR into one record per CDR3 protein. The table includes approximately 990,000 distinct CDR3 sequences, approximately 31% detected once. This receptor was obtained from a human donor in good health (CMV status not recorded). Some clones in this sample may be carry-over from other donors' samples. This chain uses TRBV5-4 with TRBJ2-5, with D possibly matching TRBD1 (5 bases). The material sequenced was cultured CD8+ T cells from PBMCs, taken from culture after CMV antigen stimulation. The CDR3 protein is CASSSDTQETQYF. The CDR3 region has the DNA TGTGCCAGCAGCTCGGACACTCAAGAGACCCAGTACTTC. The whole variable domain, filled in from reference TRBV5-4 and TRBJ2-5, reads ETGVTQSPTHLIKTRGQQVTLRCSSQSGHNTVSWYQQALGQGPQFIFQYYREEENGRGNFPPRFSGLQFPNYSSELNVNALELDDSALYLCASSSDTQETQYFGPGTRLLVL.